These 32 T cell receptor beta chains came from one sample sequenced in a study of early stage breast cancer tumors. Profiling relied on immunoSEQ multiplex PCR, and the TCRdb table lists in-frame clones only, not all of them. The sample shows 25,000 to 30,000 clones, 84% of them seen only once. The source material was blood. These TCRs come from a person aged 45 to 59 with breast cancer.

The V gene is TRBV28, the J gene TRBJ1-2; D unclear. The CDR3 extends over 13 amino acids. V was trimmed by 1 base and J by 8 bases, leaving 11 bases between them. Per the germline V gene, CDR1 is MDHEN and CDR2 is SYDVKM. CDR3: CASSLFSPEGYTF. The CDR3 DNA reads TGTGCCAGCAGTTTATTTTCGCCTGAGGGCTACACCTTC.

Here the CDR3 DNA reads TGTGCCAGCAGCTTAGCCTGGACAGGATCTAGCACAGATACGCAGTATTTT. This codes for CASSLAWTGSSTDTQYF. J is TRBJ2-3 and V is TRBV11-1; 7 positions match TRBD1. The CDR3 spans 17 residues. The germline CDR1 and CDR2 sequences are SGHAT and FQDESV (reference sequence). V shed 0 bases and J 0 bases; nucleotides not matched to a gene: 6.

For the CDR3, the DNA is TGTGCCAGCAGCCAAATTGGGAGCGAGCAGTACTTC. It codes for CASSQIGSEQYF. The rearrangement uses TRBV4-2 and TRBJ2-7, with a tentative D call TRBD2 (5 bases). Germline CDR1 and CDR2: LGHNA and YNFKEQ. There are 12 residues in the CDR3. V dropped 2 bases and J dropped 6 bases, with 8 bases sitting between them.

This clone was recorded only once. The DNA of the CDR3 is TGTGCCAGCAGCACAGGGGGGAGGCTCGGCCAAAGCTCTGGGGCCAACGTCCTGACTTTC. Its translation is CASSTGGRLGQSSGANVLTF. J is TRBJ2-6 and V is TRBV21-1; the listed D gene, TRBD1, was not tested against the DNA. TRBV21-1 has pseudogene status. This CDR3 comprises 20 residues.

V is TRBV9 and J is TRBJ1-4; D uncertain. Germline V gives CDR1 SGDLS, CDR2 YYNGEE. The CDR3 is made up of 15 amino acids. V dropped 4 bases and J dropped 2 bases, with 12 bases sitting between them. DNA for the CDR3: TGTGCCAGCAGCCCGGGCGGTCGGACTAATGAAAAACTGTTTTTT. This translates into CASSPGGRTNEKLFF. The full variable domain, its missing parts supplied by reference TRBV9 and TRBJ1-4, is DSGVTQTPKHLITATGQRVTLRCSPRSGDLSVYWYQQSLDQGLQFLIQYYNGEERAKGNILERFSAQQFPDLHSELNLSSLELGDSALYFCASSPGGRTNEKLFFGSGTQLSVL.

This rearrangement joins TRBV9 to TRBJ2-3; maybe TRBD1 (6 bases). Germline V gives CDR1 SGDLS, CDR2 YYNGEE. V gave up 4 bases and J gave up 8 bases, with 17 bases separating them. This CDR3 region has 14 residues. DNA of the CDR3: TGTGCCAGCAGCCCCCGAGGACAGTCAGCTACGCAGTATTTT. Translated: CASSPRGQSATQYF.

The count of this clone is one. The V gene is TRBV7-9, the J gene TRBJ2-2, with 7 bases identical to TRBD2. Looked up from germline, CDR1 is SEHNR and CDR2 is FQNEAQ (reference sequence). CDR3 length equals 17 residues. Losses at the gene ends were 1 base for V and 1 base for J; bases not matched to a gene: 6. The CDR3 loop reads CASSLGGLVMNTGELFF. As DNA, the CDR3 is TGTGCCAGCAGCTTAGGAGGACTAGTAATGAACACCGGGGAGCTGTTTTTT.

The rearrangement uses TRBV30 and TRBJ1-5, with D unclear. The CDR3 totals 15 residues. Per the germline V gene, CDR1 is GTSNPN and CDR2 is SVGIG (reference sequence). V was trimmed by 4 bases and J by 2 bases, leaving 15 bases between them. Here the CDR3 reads CAWTLSGSGNQPQHF. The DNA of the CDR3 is TGTGCCTGGACCCTCTCCGGTAGTGGCAATCAGCCCCAGCATTTT.

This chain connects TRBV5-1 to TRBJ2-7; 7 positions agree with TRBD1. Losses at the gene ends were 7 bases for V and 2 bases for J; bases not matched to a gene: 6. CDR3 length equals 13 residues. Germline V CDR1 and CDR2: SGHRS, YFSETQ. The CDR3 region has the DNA TGCGCCAGCGGCAGGGGGAGTACCTACGAGCAGTACTTC. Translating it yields CASGRGSTYEQYF.

The CDR3 DNA reads TGCGCCAGCAGCACGGGCGGGACAGATTTTAACTATGGCTACACCTTC. Translation gives CASSTGGTDFNYGYTF. V usage is TRBV5-1 and J usage is TRBJ1-2; 7 positions match TRBD1. The CDR3 extends over 16 amino acids. Trimming took 4 bases from V and 1 from J; bases not matched to a gene: 10. Germline-derived CDR1 and CDR2 are SGHRS and YFSETQ.

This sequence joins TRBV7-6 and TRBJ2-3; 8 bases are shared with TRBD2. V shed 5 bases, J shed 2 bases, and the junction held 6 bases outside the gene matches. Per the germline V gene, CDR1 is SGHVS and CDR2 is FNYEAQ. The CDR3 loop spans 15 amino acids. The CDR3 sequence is CASSPLAADTDTQYF. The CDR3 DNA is TGTGCCAGCAGCCCACTAGCGGCAGACACAGATACGCAGTATTTT. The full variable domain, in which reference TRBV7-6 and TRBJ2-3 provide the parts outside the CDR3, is GAGVSQSPRYKVTKRGQDVALRCDPISGHVSLYWYRQALGQGPEFLTYFNYEAQQDKSGLPNDRFSAERPEGSISTLTIQRTEQRDSAMYRCASSPLAADTDTQYFGPGTRLTVL.

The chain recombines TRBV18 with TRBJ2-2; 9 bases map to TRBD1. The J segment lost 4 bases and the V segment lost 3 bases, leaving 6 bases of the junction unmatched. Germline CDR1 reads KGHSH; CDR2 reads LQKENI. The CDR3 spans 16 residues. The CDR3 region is CASSPRTGVITGELFF. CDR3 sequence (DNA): TGTGCCAGCTCACCGAGGACAGGGGTGATCACCGGGGAGCTGTTTTTT.

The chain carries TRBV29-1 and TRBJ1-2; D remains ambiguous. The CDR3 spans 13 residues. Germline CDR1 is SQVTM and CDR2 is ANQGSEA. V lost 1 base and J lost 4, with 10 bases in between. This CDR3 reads CSVEGQRLYGYTF. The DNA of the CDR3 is TGCAGCGTTGAAGGGCAGCGCCTCTATGGCTACACCTTC.

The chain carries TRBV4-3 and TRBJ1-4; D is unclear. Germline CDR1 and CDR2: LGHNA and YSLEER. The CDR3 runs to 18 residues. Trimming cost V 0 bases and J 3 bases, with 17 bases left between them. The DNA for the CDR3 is TGCGCCAGCAGCCAAGAACATATCAACCGGCAGGCTAATGAAAAACTGTTTTTT. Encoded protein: CASSQEHINRQANEKLFF.

CDR3 DNA: TGCGCCAGCAGGCTCAACAGAGGGAACACCGGGGAGCTGTTTTTT. This translates into CASRLNRGNTGELFF. The V call is TRBV10-1, the J call TRBJ2-2, with no clear D. The CDR3 loop spans 15 amino acids. Between the trimmed V and J ends, which lost 6 bases and 1 base, there was a span of 12 bases. Germline V gene lookup returns CDR1 WNHNN and CDR2 SYGVQD (reference sequence).

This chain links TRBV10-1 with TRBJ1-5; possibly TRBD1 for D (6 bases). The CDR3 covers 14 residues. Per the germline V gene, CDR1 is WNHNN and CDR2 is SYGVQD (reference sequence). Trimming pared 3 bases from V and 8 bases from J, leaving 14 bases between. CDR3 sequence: CASSDATGFEPQHF. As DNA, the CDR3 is TGCGCCAGCAGTGATGCTACAGGGTTTGAGCCCCAGCATTTT.

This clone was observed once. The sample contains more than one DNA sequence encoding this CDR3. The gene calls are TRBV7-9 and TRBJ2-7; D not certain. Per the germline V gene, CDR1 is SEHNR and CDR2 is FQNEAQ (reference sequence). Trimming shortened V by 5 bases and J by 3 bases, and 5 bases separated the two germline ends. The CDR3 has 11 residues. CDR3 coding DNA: TGTGCCAGCAGCCCCAGCTACGAGCAGTACTTC. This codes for CASSPSYEQYF. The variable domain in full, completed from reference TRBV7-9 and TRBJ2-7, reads DTGVSQNPRHKITKRGQNVTFRCDPISEHNRLYWYRQTLGQGPEFLTYFQNEAQLEKSRLLSDRFSAERPKGSFSTLEIQRTEQGDSAMYLCASSPSYEQYFGPGTRLTVT.

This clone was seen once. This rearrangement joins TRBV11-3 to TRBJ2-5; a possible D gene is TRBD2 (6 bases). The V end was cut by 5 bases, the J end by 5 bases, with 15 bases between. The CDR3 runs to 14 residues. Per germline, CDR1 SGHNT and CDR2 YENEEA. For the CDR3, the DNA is TGTGCCAGCAGCCCGGGAGAGGGGTTGGAGACCCAGTACTTC. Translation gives CASSPGEGLETQYF.

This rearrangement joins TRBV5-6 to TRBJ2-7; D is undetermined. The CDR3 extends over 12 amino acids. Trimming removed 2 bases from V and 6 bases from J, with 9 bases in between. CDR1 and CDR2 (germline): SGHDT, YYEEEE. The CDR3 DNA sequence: TGTGCCAGCAGCTTCCATACGGGCGAGCAGTACTTC. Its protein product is CASSFHTGEQYF. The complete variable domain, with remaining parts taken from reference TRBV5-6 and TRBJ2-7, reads DAGVTQSPTHLIKTRGQQVTLRCSPKSGHDTVSWYQQALGQGPQFIFQYYEEEERQRGNFPDRFSGHQFPNYSSELNVNALLLGDSALYLCASSFHTGEQYFGPGTRLTVT.

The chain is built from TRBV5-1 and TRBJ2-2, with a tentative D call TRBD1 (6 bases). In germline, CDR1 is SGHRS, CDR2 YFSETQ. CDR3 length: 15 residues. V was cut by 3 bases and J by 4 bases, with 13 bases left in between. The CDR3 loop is CASSYTGPGTGELFF. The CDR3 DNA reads TGCGCCAGCAGCTATACAGGGCCAGGCACCGGGGAGCTGTTTTTT.

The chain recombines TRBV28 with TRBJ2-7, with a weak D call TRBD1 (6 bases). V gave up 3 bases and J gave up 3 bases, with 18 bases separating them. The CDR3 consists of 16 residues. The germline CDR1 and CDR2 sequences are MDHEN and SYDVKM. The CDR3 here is CASSLWEPTGYYEQYF. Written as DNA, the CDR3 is TGTGCCAGCAGTTTGTGGGAGCCCACAGGGTACTACGAGCAGTACTTC.

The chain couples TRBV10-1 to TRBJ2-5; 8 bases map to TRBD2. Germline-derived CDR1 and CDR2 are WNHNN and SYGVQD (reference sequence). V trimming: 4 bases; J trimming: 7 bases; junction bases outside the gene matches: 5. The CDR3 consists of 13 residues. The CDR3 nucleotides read TGCGCCAGCAGTGTGGGACTAGAGGGGACCCAGTACTTC. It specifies CASSVGLEGTQYF.

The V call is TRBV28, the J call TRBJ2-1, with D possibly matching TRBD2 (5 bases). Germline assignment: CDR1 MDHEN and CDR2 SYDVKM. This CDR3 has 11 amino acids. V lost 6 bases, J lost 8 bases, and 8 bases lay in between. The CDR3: CASRLAYEQFF. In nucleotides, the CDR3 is TGTGCCAGCAGGCTAGCTTATGAGCAGTTCTTC.

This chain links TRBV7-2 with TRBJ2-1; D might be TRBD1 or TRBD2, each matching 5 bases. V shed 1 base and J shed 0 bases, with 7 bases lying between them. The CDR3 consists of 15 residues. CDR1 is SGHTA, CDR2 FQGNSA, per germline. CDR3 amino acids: CASSLDGGSYNEQFF. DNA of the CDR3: TGTGCCAGCAGCTTAGATGGGGGCTCCTACAATGAGCAGTTCTTC.

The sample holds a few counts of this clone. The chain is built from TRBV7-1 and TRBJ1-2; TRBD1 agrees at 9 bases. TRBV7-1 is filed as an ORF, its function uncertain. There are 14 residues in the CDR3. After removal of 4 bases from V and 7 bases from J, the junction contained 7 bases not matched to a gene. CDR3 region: CASSLGQGRCGYTF. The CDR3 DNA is TGTGCCAGCAGCTTAGGACAGGGGCGGTGTGGCTACACCTTC.

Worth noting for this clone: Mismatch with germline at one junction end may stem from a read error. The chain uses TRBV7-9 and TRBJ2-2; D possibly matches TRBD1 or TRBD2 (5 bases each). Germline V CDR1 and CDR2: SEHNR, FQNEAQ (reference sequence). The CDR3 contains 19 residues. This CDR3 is CASSPRPLTDITNTGELVF. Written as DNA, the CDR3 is TGTGCCAGCAGCCCCAGGCCCCTGACAGACATCACGAACACCGGGGAGCTGGTTTTT.

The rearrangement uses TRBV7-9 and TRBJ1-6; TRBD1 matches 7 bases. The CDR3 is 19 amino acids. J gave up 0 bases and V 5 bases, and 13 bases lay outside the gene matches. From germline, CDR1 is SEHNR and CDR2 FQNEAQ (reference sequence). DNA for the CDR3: TGTGCCAGCAGCCCCGGCCCGACAGGGAGAAGCTCCTATAATTCACCCCTCCACTTT. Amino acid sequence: CASSPGPTGRSSYNSPLHF.

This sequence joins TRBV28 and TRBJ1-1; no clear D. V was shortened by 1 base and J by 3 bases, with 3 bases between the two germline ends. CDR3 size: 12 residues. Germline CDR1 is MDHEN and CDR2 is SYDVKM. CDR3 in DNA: TGTGCCAGCAGTTTATACTACACTGAAGCTTTCTTT. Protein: CASSLYYTEAFF.

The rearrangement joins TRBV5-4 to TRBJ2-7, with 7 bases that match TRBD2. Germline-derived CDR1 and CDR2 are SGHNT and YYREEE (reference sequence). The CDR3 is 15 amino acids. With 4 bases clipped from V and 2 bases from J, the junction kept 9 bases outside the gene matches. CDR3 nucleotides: TGTGCCAGCAGCCCCTCCGGGACTACCCCCTACGAGCAGTACTTC. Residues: CASSPSGTTPYEQYF.

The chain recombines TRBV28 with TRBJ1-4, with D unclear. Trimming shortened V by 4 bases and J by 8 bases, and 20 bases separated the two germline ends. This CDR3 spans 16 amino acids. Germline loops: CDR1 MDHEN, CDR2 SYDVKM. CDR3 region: CASSSPWEGSREKLFF. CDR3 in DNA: TGTGCCAGCAGTTCTCCTTGGGAGGGTAGCCGCGAAAAACTGTTTTTT.

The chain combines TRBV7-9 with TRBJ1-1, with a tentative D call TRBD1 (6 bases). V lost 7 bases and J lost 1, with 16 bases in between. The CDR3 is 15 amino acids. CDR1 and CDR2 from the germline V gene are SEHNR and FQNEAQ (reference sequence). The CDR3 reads CASTESDSSNTEAFF. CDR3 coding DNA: TGTGCCAGCACCGAATCGGACAGTTCGAACACTGAAGCTTTCTTT.

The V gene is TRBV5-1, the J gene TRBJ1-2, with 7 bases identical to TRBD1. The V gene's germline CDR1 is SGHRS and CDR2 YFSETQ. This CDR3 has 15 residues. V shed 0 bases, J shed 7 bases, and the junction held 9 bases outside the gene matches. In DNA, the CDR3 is TGCGCCAGCAGCTTGGTTGGGGGAAGGGGGCCTGGCTACACCTTC. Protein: CASSLVGGRGPGYTF.